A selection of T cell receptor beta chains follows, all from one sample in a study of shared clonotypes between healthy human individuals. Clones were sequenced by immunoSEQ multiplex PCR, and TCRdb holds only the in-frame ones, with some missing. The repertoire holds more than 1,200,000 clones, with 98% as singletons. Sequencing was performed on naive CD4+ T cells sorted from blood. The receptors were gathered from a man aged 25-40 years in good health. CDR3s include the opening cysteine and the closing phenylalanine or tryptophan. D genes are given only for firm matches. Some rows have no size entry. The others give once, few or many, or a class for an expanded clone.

CDR3nt: TGTGCCAGCAGCTTAATTGATTACACCACAGATACGCAGTATTTT
CDR3aa: CASSLIDYTTDTQYF
v_gene: TRBV7-9
abundance: once
d_gene: -
j_gene: TRBJ2-3

CDR3nt: TGTGCTAGTGGTTTAGAGGGGGATACGCAGTATTTT
CDR3aa: CASGLEGDTQYF
v_gene: TRBV12-5
abundance: -
d_gene: -
j_gene: TRBJ2-3

CDR3nt: TGTGCCAGCAGAGGGATGCCTCCGGGGACCCAGTACTTC
CDR3aa: CASRGMPPGTQYF
v_gene: TRBV7-6
abundance: -
d_gene: -
j_gene: TRBJ2-5

CDR3nt: TGTGCCAGCAGGCCAGATCGGGAGCCCCAGCATTTT
CDR3aa: CASRPDREPQHF
v_gene: TRBV28
abundance: -
d_gene: -
j_gene: TRBJ1-5

CDR3nt: TGTGCTAGTGGTAGCGGGAACCAAGAGACCCAGTACTTC
CDR3aa: CASGSGNQETQYF
v_gene: TRBV12-5
abundance: -
d_gene: TRBD2
j_gene: TRBJ2-5

CDR3nt: TGTGCCAGCAGCCCTCGGACTAGCGGTCCCTACGAGCAGTACTTC
CDR3aa: CASSPRTSGPYEQYF
v_gene: TRBV7-2
abundance: -
d_gene: TRBD2
j_gene: TRBJ2-7

CDR3nt: TGTGCCAGCTCCCCTATCCGGACGGGCACAGATACGCAGTATTTT
CDR3aa: CASSPIRTGTDTQYF
v_gene: TRBV18
abundance: -
d_gene: -
j_gene: TRBJ2-3

CDR3nt: TGTGCCAGCTCACCATTAGCCCTCGATGGGGCCAACGTCCTGACTTTC
CDR3aa: CASSPLALDGANVLTF
v_gene: TRBV18
abundance: -
d_gene: -
j_gene: TRBJ2-6

CDR3nt: TGTGCCAGCAGCTCCCAATTAACCGGGGAGCTGTTTTTT
CDR3aa: CASSSQLTGELFF
v_gene: TRBV7-2
abundance: -
d_gene: -
j_gene: TRBJ2-2

CDR3nt: TGTGCCAGCATCCCTGGACTAGCGGGGATCTACGAGCAGTACTTC
CDR3aa: CASIPGLAGIYEQYF
v_gene: TRBV28
abundance: -
d_gene: TRBD2
j_gene: TRBJ2-7

CDR3nt: TGTGCCACCAGCAGAGGGGGGGACTTTGGCGAAAAACTGTTTTTT
CDR3aa: CATSRGGDFGEKLFF
v_gene: TRBV15
abundance: -
d_gene: -
j_gene: TRBJ1-4

CDR3nt: TGTGCCAGTAGCAACGGGGACAGGGGTTACTACGAGCAGTACTTC
CDR3aa: CASSNGDRGYYEQYF
v_gene: TRBV19
abundance: -
d_gene: TRBD1
j_gene: TRBJ2-7

CDR3nt: TGTGCCACCTACCCGGGACTAGCGGACAATGAGCAGTTCTTC
CDR3aa: CATYPGLADNEQFF
v_gene: TRBV6-1
abundance: -
d_gene: TRBD2
j_gene: TRBJ2-1

CDR3nt: TGTGCCAGCCTCTCAGAGAGAACTAATGAAAAACTGTTTTTT
CDR3aa: CASLSERTNEKLFF
v_gene: TRBV2
abundance: -
d_gene: -
j_gene: TRBJ1-4

CDR3nt: TGTGCCAGCAGCAAAGATGGACAGAACAATGAGCAGTTCTTC
CDR3aa: CASSKDGQNNEQFF
v_gene: TRBV21-1
abundance: -
d_gene: -
j_gene: TRBJ2-1

CDR3nt: TGCGCCAGTAACAGGGCCTCCCAAGAGACCCAGTACTTC
CDR3aa: CASNRASQETQYF
v_gene: TRBV5-1
abundance: -
d_gene: -
j_gene: TRBJ2-5

CDR3nt: TGTGCCAGTAGGCGAGACAGGGCCCAGGGCGGGGAGCTGTTTTTT
CDR3aa: CASRRDRAQGGELFF
v_gene: TRBV19
abundance: -
d_gene: TRBD1
j_gene: TRBJ2-2

CDR3nt: TGTGCCAGCAGTGGTCCACTCCCTAGCGGGAGGGCCAAAGATACGCAGTATTTT
CDR3aa: CASSGPLPSGRAKDTQYF
v_gene: TRBV6-1
abundance: -
d_gene: TRBD2
j_gene: TRBJ2-3

CDR3nt: TGTGCCAGCTCTCCGACCCCAGATACGCAGTATTTT
CDR3aa: CASSPTPDTQYF
v_gene: TRBV18
abundance: -
d_gene: -
j_gene: TRBJ2-3

CDR3nt: TGTGCCAGCTCACTGCTCTATTTAGGGGAGCGGACGTCCTCCTACAATGAGCAGTTCTTC
CDR3aa: CASSLLYLGERTSSYNEQFF
v_gene: TRBV18
abundance: -
d_gene: -
j_gene: TRBJ2-1

CDR3nt: TGTGCCAGCAGTTATCAGTCAAACACTGAAGCTTTCTTT
CDR3aa: CASSYQSNTEAFF
v_gene: TRBV2
abundance: many
d_gene: -
j_gene: TRBJ1-1

CDR3nt: TGCGCCAGCAGCCAAGACCCGGGACCGAAATCCTACGAGCAGTACTTC
CDR3aa: CASSQDPGPKSYEQYF
v_gene: TRBV4-3
abundance: once
d_gene: -
j_gene: TRBJ2-7

CDR3nt: TGTGCCAGCAGCTTAATTATAGGGGGAGCTCCCCAAGAGACCCAGTACTTC
CDR3aa: CASSLIIGGAPQETQYF
v_gene: TRBV7-9
abundance: once
d_gene: -
j_gene: TRBJ2-5

CDR3nt: TGTGCTAGTGGTTTGCAGGGAGTCCACTCCTACGAGCAGTACTTC
CDR3aa: CASGLQGVHSYEQYF
v_gene: TRBV12-5
abundance: -
d_gene: -
j_gene: TRBJ2-7

CDR3nt: TGTGCCAGCAGCTTGGTCGGTAGAAGCTCCTACAATGAGCAGTTCTTC
CDR3aa: CASSLVGRSSYNEQFF
v_gene: TRBV5-6
abundance: -
d_gene: -
j_gene: TRBJ2-1

CDR3nt: TGCGCCAGCAGCTTGTCGGGACAGCACTACGAGCAGTACTTC
CDR3aa: CASSLSGQHYEQYF
v_gene: TRBV5-1
abundance: -
d_gene: TRBD1
j_gene: TRBJ2-7

CDR3nt: TGTGCCAGCAGCGTAGTAGGGCAACTCCCGAGCTCCTACAATGAGCAGTTCTTC
CDR3aa: CASSVVGQLPSSYNEQFF
v_gene: TRBV9
abundance: -
d_gene: -
j_gene: TRBJ2-1

CDR3nt: TGTGCCAGCAGCCGTCAGGGGGCGAGAACAGATACGCAGTATTTT
CDR3aa: CASSRQGARTDTQYF
v_gene: TRBV7-2
abundance: -
d_gene: TRBD1
j_gene: TRBJ2-3

CDR3nt: TGTGCCAGCAGCAGGGAGGGTCAGCCCCAGCATTTT
CDR3aa: CASSREGQPQHF
v_gene: TRBV2
abundance: -
d_gene: -
j_gene: TRBJ1-5

CDR3nt: TGTGCCAGCAGCTCAGACCCTAGCTCCTACGAGCAGTACTTC
CDR3aa: CASSSDPSSYEQYF
v_gene: TRBV7-2
abundance: -
d_gene: -
j_gene: TRBJ2-7

CDR3nt: TGCGCCAGCAGCCAAGCAGCGGTGTTCAATGAAAAACTGTTTTTT
CDR3aa: CASSQAAVFNEKLFF
v_gene: TRBV4-3
abundance: -
d_gene: -
j_gene: TRBJ1-4

CDR3nt: TGTGCCAGCAGCCCTTATAGGGGGAGAGTAGGGCAGCTCGATCATGGCACCATATATTTT
CDR3aa: CASSPYRGRVGQLDHGTIYF
v_gene: TRBV9
abundance: once
d_gene: -
j_gene: TRBJ1-3

CDR3nt: TGTGCCAGCAGTCCCTCCGGGACAGGGGCTGAAAAACTGTTTTTT
CDR3aa: CASSPSGTGAEKLFF
v_gene: TRBV6-5
abundance: -
d_gene: TRBD1
j_gene: TRBJ1-4

CDR3nt: TGTGCCAGCAGTTTAGGACGGACCCTGAATCAGCCCCAGCATTTT
CDR3aa: CASSLGRTLNQPQHF
v_gene: TRBV28
abundance: -
d_gene: -
j_gene: TRBJ1-5

CDR3nt: TGCAGCGTAACGGGAAACACAGATACGCAGTATTTT
CDR3aa: CSVTGNTDTQYF
v_gene: TRBV29-1
abundance: -
d_gene: -
j_gene: TRBJ2-3

CDR3nt: TGTGCCAGCAGTTACGGGGGACAGGAAGATGGCTACACCTTC
CDR3aa: CASSYGGQEDGYTF
v_gene: TRBV6-6
abundance: -
d_gene: TRBD1
j_gene: TRBJ1-2

CDR3nt: TGTGCCAGCAGCATACCGAGTAGCGACGAGCAGTACTTC
CDR3aa: CASSIPSSDEQYF
v_gene: TRBV5-4
abundance: -
d_gene: -
j_gene: TRBJ2-7

CDR3nt: TGTGCCAGCAGCTTAGGGAATGGACTAGCGGGCACAGATACGCAGTATTTT
CDR3aa: CASSLGNGLAGTDTQYF
v_gene: TRBV7-7
abundance: -
d_gene: TRBD2
j_gene: TRBJ2-3

CDR3nt: TGTGCCAGCAGCTTAGTTGCGGGAGGTACCGGGGAGCTGTTTTTT
CDR3aa: CASSLVAGGTGELFF
v_gene: TRBV7-2
abundance: -
d_gene: TRBD2
j_gene: TRBJ2-2

CDR3nt: TGTGCCAGCAGCTTGGTGGGGACCTACGAGCAGTACTTC
CDR3aa: CASSLVGTYEQYF
v_gene: TRBV5-4
abundance: -
d_gene: -
j_gene: TRBJ2-7

CDR3nt: TGTGCCAGCAGTTTTCCCGGGGGGGTCGGCAAAAACATTCAGTACTTC
CDR3aa: CASSFPGGVGKNIQYF
v_gene: TRBV28
abundance: -
d_gene: TRBD2
j_gene: TRBJ2-4

CDR3nt: TGTGCCAGCAGCGCTCGTAGTTTGGGACTTAACTATGGCTACACCTTC
CDR3aa: CASSARSLGLNYGYTF
v_gene: TRBV2
abundance: -
d_gene: -
j_gene: TRBJ1-2

CDR3nt: TGTGCCCGCCGGACTATCAACACCGGGGAGCTGTTTTTT
CDR3aa: CARRTINTGELFF
v_gene: TRBV7-9
abundance: -
d_gene: -
j_gene: TRBJ2-2

CDR3nt: TGTGCCTGGAGTACAGGGGGTTCAAATCAGCCCCAGCATTTT
CDR3aa: CAWSTGGSNQPQHF
v_gene: TRBV30
abundance: -
d_gene: TRBD1
j_gene: TRBJ1-5

CDR3nt: TGTGCCAGTAGTATAACGGGAAATCTTAACTACGAGCAGTACTTC
CDR3aa: CASSITGNLNYEQYF
v_gene: TRBV19
abundance: -
d_gene: -
j_gene: TRBJ2-7

CDR3nt: TGCAGCGTAGCGGGAGGGTACACCGGGGAGCTGTTTTTT
CDR3aa: CSVAGGYTGELFF
v_gene: TRBV29-1
abundance: -
d_gene: TRBD2
j_gene: TRBJ2-2

CDR3nt: TGTGCCAGCAGCCCAGCTGTACTAGCGGGAGGGGTTTACAATGAGCAGTTCTTC
CDR3aa: CASSPAVLAGGVYNEQFF
v_gene: TRBV11-2
abundance: -
d_gene: TRBD2
j_gene: TRBJ2-1

CDR3nt: TGTGCCAGCAGTTTTTTGGGCGGGAGGGCCAATAATGAGCAGTTCTTC
CDR3aa: CASSFLGGRANNEQFF
v_gene: TRBV27
abundance: -
d_gene: TRBD2
j_gene: TRBJ2-1

CDR3nt: TGTGCCAGCAGCTCTGGTAGGGCCCAGTACTTC
CDR3aa: CASSSGRAQYF
v_gene: TRBV7-2
abundance: -
d_gene: -
j_gene: TRBJ2-5

CDR3nt: TGTGCCAGTAGTATTCGCCAGCTTGGTACCACAGATACGCAGTATTTT
CDR3aa: CASSIRQLGTTDTQYF
v_gene: TRBV19
abundance: -
d_gene: -
j_gene: TRBJ2-3

CDR3nt: TGTGCCAGTAGTTCCGCGTCCTACGAGCAGTACTTC
CDR3aa: CASSSASYEQYF
v_gene: TRBV19
abundance: -
d_gene: -
j_gene: TRBJ2-7

CDR3nt: TGTGCCAGCAGTCCCCCCGGGGTCAAAAACATTCAGTACTTC
CDR3aa: CASSPPGVKNIQYF
v_gene: TRBV6-6
abundance: -
d_gene: -
j_gene: TRBJ2-4

CDR3nt: TGTGCCAGCTCACCCGGGACTAGCACCTACGAGCAGTACTTC
CDR3aa: CASSPGTSTYEQYF
v_gene: TRBV18
abundance: -
d_gene: TRBD2
j_gene: TRBJ2-7

CDR3nt: TGCGCCAGCAGCTTGGTTGGCGGCCCCTACAATGAGCAGTTCTTC
CDR3aa: CASSLVGGPYNEQFF
v_gene: TRBV5-1
abundance: -
d_gene: -
j_gene: TRBJ2-1

CDR3nt: TGTGCCAGCAGTTTAAGGACTCAAGAGACCCAGTACTTC
CDR3aa: CASSLRTQETQYF
v_gene: TRBV7-8
abundance: -
d_gene: -
j_gene: TRBJ2-5

CDR3nt: TGCGCCAGCAGCTTGGACGGCGCCAGCTCCTACAATGAGCAGTTCTTC
CDR3aa: CASSLDGASSYNEQFF
v_gene: TRBV5-1
abundance: once
d_gene: -
j_gene: TRBJ2-1

CDR3nt: TGTGCCAGCTCAAATCGGGAGTGGGCTATTGATACGCAGTATTTT
CDR3aa: CASSNREWAIDTQYF
v_gene: TRBV18
abundance: -
d_gene: -
j_gene: TRBJ2-3

CDR3nt: TGTGCCAGCAGCAAATCTATAAATACAGGGAGGACTGAAGCTTTCTTT
CDR3aa: CASSKSINTGRTEAFF
v_gene: TRBV5-5
abundance: -
d_gene: -
j_gene: TRBJ1-1

CDR3nt: TGCGCCAGCAGCGCCCTGGACTTAGTGTACGAGCAGTACTTC
CDR3aa: CASSALDLVYEQYF
v_gene: TRBV5-1
abundance: -
d_gene: -
j_gene: TRBJ2-7